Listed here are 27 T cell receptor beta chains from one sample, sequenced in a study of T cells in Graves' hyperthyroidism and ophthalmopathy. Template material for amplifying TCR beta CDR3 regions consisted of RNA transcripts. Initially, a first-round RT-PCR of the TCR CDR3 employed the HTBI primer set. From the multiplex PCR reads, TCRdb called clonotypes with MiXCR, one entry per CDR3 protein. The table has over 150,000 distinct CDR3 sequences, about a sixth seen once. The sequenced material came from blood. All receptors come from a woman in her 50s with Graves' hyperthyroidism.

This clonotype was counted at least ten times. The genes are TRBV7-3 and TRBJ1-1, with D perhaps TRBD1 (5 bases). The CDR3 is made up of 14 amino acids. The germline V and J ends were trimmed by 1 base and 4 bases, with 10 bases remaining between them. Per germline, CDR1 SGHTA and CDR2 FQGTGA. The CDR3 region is CASSLNPGTTEAFF. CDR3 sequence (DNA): TGTGCCAGCAGCTTAAATCCGGGGACCACTGAAGCTTTCTTT.

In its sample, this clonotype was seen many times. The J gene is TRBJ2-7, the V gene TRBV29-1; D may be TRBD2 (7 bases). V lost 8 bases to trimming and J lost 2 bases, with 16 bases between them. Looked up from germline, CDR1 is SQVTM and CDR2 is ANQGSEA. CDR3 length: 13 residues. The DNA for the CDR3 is TGCAGCATGTACAGGGAGGGAACCTACGAGCAGTACTTC. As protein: CSMYREGTYEQYF.

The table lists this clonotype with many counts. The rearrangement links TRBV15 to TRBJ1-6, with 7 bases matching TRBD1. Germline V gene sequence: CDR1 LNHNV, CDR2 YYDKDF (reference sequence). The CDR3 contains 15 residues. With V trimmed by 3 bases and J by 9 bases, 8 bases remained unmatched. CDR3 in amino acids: CATSSLQGIFSPLHF. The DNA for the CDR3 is TGTGCCACCAGCAGCTTACAGGGGATCTTTTCACCCCTCCACTTT.

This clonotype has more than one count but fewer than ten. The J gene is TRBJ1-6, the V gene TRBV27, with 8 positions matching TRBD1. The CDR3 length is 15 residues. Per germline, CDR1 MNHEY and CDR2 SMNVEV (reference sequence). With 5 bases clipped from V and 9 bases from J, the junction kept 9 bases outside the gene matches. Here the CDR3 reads CASSLTGGGSSPLHF. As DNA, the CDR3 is TGTGCCAGCAGTCTAACAGGGGGTGGTAGTTCACCCCTCCACTTT.

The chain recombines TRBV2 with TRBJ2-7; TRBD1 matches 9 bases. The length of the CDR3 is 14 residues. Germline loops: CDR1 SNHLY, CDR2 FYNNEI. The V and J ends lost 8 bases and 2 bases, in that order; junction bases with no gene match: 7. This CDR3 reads CASGIGQGTYEQYF. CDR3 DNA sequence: TGTGCCAGCGGGATTGGACAGGGGACCTACGAGCAGTACTTC.

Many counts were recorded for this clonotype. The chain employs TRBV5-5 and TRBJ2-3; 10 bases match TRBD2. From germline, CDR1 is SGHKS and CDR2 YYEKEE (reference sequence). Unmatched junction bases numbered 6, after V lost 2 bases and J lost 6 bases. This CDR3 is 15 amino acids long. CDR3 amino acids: CASSFASGRVDTQYF. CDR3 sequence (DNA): TGTGCCAGCAGCTTTGCTAGCGGGAGAGTGGATACGCAGTATTTT. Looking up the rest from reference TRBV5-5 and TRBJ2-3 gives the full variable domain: DAGVTQSPTHLIKTRGQQVTLRCSPISGHKSVSWYQQVLGQGPQFIFQYYEKEERGRGNFPDRFSARQFPNYSSELNVNALLLGDSALYLCASSFASGRVDTQYFGPGTRLTVL.

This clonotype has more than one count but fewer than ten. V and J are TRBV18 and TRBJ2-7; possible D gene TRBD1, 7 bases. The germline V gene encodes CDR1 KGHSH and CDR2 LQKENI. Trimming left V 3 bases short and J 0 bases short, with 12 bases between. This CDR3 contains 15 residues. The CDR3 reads CASSPGRGDSYEQYF. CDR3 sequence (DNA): TGTGCCAGCTCACCGGGCAGGGGGGACTCCTACGAGCAGTACTTC.

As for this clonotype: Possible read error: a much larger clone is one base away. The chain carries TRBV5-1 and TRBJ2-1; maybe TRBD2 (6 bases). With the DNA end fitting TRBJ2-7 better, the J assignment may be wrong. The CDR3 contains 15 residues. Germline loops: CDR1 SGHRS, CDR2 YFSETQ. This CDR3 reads CASSFAGGGNNEQYF. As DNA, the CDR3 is TGCGCCAGCAGCTTCGCCGGCGGCGGGAACAATGAGCAGTACTTC.

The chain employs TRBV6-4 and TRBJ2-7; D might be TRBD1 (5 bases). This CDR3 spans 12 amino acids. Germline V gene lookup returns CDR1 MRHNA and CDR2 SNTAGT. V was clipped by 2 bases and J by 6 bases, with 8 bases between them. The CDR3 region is CASSDRRGEQYF. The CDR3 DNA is TGTGCCAGCAGTGACCGAAGGGGCGAGCAGTACTTC.

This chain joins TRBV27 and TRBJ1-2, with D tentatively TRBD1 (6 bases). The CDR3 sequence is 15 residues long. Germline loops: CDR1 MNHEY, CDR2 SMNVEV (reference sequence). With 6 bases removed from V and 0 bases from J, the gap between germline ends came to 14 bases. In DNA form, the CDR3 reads TGTGCCAGCAGAACGCGATCAGGGGCTAACTATGGCTACACCTTC. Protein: CASRTRSGANYGYTF.

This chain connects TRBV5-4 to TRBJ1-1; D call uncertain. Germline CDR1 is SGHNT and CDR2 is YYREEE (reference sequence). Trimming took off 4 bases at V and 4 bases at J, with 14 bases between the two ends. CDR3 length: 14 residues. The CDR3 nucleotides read TGTGCCAGCAGCCCTGGGAGTCGGGGCACTGAAGCTTTCTTT. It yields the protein CASSPGSRGTEAFF.

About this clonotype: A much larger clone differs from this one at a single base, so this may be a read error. Here the CDR3 reads CASRRASGGHNEQFF. The CDR3, as DNA: TGTGCCAGCAGACGGGCATCGGGAGGGCACAATGAGCAGTTCTTC. V and J are TRBV2 and TRBJ2-1, with 8 bases identical to TRBD2. The CDR3 runs to 15 residues. V lost 6 bases and J lost 5; bases outside the gene matches: 9. Germline-derived CDR1 and CDR2 are SNHLY and FYNNEI.

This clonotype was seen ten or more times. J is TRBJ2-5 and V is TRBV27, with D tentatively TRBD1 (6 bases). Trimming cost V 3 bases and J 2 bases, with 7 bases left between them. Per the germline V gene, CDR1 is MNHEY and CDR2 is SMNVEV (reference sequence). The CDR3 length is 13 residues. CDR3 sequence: CASSFRGQETQYF. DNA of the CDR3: TGTGCCAGCAGTTTCAGGGGTCAAGAGACCCAGTACTTC.

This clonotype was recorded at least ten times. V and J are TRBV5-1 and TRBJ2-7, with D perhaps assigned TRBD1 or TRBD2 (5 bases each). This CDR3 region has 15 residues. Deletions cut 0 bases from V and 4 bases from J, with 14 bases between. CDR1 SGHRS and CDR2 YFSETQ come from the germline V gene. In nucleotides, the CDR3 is TGCGCCAGCAGCTTGGATGGTGTTGGGGGTTACGAGCAGTACTTC. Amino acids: CASSLDGVGGYEQYF.

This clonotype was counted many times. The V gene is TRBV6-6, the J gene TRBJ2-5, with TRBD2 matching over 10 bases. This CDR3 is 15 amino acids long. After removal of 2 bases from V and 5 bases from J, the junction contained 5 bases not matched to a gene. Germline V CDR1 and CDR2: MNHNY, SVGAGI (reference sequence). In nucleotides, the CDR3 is TGTGCCAGCAGTTACACAGCGGGGGGGCCGGAGACCCAGTACTTC. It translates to CASSYTAGGPETQYF.

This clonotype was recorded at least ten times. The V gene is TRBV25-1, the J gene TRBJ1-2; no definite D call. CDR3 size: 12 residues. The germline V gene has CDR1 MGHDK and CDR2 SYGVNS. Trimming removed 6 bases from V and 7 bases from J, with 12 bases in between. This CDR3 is CASSRISGGYTF. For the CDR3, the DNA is TGTGCCAGCAGCCGGATCTCAGGTGGCTACACCTTC.

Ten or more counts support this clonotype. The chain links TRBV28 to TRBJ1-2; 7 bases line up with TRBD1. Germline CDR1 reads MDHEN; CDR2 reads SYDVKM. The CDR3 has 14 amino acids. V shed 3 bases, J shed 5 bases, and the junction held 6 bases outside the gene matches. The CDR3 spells CASSFQGESYGYTF. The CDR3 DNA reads TGTGCCAGCAGTTTCCAGGGGGAATCATATGGCTACACCTTC.

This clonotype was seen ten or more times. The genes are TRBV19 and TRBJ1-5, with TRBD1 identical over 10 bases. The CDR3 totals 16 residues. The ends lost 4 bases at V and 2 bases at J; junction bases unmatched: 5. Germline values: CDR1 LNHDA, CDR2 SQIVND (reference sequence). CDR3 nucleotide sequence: TGTGCCAGTAGTACTACCGGGACAGGGGGCAATCAGCCCCAGCATTTT. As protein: CASSTTGTGGNQPQHF.

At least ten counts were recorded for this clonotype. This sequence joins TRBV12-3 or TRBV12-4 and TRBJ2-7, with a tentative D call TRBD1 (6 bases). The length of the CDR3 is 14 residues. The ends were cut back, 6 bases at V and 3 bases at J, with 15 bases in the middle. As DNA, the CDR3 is TGTGCCAGCAGCCCACATATAGGGGGCTACGAGCAGTACTTC. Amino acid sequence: CASSPHIGGYEQYF.

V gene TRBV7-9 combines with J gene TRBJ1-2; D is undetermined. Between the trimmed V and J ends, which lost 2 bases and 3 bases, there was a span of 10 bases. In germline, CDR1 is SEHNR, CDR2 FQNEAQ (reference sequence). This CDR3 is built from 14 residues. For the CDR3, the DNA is TGTGCCAGCAGCTTAAGTGGGATTGACTATGGCTACACCTTC. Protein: CASSLSGIDYGYTF. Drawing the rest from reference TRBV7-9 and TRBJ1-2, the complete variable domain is DTGVSQNPRHKITKRGQNVTFRCDPISEHNRLYWYRQTLGQGPEFLTYFQNEAQLEKSRLLSDRFSAERPKGSFSTLEIQRTEQGDSAMYLCASSLSGIDYGYTFGSGTRLTVV.

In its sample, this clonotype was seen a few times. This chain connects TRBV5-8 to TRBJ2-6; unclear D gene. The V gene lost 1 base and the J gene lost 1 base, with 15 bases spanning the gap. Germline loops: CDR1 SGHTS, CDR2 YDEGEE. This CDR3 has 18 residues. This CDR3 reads CASSLIGTQPSGANVLTF. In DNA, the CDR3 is TGTGCCAGCAGCTTGATAGGCACGCAACCTTCTGGGGCCAACGTCCTGACTTTC.

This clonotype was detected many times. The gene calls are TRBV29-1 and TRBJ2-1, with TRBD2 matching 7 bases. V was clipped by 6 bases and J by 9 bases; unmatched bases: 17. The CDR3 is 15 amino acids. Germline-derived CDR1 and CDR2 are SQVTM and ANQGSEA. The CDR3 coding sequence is TGCAGCGTGCGACCGCGCGGGAGCGACGGTACTGAGCAGTTCTTC. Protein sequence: CSVRPRGSDGTEQFF.

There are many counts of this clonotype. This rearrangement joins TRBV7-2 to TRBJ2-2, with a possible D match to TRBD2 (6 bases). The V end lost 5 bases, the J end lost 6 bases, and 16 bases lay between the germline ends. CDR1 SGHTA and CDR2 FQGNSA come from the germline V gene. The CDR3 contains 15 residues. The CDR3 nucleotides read TGTGCCAGCAGCCTTTTTTTGGGCGGGGCCGGGGAGCTGTTTTTT. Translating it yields CASSLFLGGAGELFF.

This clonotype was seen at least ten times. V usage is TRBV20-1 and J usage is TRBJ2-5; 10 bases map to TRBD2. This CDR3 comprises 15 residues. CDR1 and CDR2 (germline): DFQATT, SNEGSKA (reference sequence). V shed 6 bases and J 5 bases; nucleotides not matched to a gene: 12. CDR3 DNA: TGCAGTGCCCCTGGAGCGGGAGGGCCTTTTGAGACCCAGTACTTC. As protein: CSAPGAGGPFETQYF.

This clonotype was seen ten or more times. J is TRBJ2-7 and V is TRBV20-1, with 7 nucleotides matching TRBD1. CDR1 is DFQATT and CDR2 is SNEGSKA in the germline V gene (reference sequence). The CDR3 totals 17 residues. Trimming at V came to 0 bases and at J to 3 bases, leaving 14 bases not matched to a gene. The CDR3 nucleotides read TGCAGTGCTAGAGAGCTTAACCCGGGACAGAGGTTCTACGAGCAGTACTTC. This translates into CSARELNPGQRFYEQYF.

DNA for the CDR3: TGTGCCAGCAGCTCCGGGACTAGCGACGTTAATGAGCAGTTCTTC. It codes for CASSSGTSDVNEQFF. The V gene is TRBV7-6, the J gene TRBJ2-1; 10 bases match TRBD2. CDR1 and CDR2 from the germline V gene are SGHVS and FNYEAQ. This CDR3 comprises 15 residues. J was trimmed by 7 bases and V by 4 bases; bases with no gene match: 7.

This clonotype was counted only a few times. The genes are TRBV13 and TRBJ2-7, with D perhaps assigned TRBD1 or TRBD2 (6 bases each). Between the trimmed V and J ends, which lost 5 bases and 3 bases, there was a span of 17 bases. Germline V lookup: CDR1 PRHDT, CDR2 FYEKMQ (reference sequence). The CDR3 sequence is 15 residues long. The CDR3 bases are TGTGCCAGCAGCCTCCTTAGGGGGGCGGACTACGAGCAGTACTTC. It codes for CASSLLRGADYEQYF.